The present TCR beta chain was sequenced within a study of blood T cells in healthy people across ages (dated by TCRdb to 2013 to 2016). As for the study more broadly: In model experiments, template switching captured roughly one uniquely barcoded TCR beta cDNA molecule for every two T cells. Four age groups were formed from the donors: young (average 16 years), middle-aged (approximately 39), aged (roughly 59) and long-lived (less than 85). Donors of different ages were randomly distributed across sequencing lanes to avoid experimental bias. Age-related changes in TCR beta repertoire diversity were measured in the study by deep sequencing normalized with unique cDNA molecular identifiers. The study analyzed two additional independent replicas of 1 million unique cDNA reads from the same blood draw for two donors, one aged 18 to 29 and one aged 80 or older.

Libraries were built with 5' RACE. The reads were generated on an Illumina HiSeq 2500. A second PCR of roughly 7 to 11 cycles was performed with a sample-barcoded 5' primer and a J-beta primer mix. Each TCR beta cDNA molecule received a unique molecular identifier from a template-switch 5' adaptor carrying 12 random nucleotides. Each sample yielded at least 2.5 million CDR3-containing paired-end reads. First-strand cDNA was synthesized from all RNA with the Mint cDNA synthesis kit, primed by a TRBC-specific oligonucleotide. After uracil-DNA glycosylase treatment, a first 18-cycle PCR used universal primers M1SS and BC2_uni_R on all cDNA. The paper's data handling went like this. For normalization, 1 million high-quality reads were randomly selected from each sample, with every read carrying a distinct molecular identifier. Reads sharing molecular identifiers were discarded rather than binned into consensus sequences. CDR3 identification, clonotype clustering and error correction used MiTCR with a Q25 quality threshold and the strictest error-elimination algorithm. A nonparametric unseen species model using Euler transformation provided a lower-bound estimate of total TCR beta diversity. Using fastp at Q25 and MiXCR, TCRdb reprocessed the public reads and kept productive beta chains. CDR3 protein sequences are deduplicated, and each keeps its most common genes and DNA. TCRdb's processing, not the authors', yielded these V and J calls. Present in this sample are about 1.5 million distinct CDR3 sequences, roughly 43% of which were seen just once. Of the sample, 4% falls within the top ten clones.

Only a few counts were recorded for this clonotype. Its recognized antigen is unknown. Base qualities are not recorded, but no much larger clone differs from it by a single base. General findings and caveats noted by the study authors: Compared with the aged group, the long-lived group had more naive CD4+ T cells, fewer expanded clones and increased TCR diversity, a pattern suggesting age selection. Estimates of total diversity based on one million sequenced T cells were regarded as lower bounds and as underestimates. There was a strong correlation between observed TCR beta diversity and the percentage of naive T cells measured by flow cytometry. Because donor CMV infection status was unknown, age-related changes in expanded clonotypes were potentially confounded. As age increased, observed TCR beta diversity per million T cells dropped in a roughly linear way, and a significant reduction was already evident by age about 36. Bulk unsorted PBMC profiling prevented conclusive comparison of naive and antigen-experienced compartments.

The junction shows trimming of 4 bases on V and 11 bases on J, plus 26 bases between the germline ends. From the germline V gene, CDR1 is MDHEN and CDR2 is SYDVKM. From the cysteine through the phenylalanine, the CDR3 covers 16 amino acids. Only CDR3 DNA is held: 48 bases, read in frame from base 1. The donors were around 39 Caucasian individuals from Russia, aged roughly 6 to 90 years, who were systemically healthy. Each donor gave ten milliliters of peripheral blood, collected into EDTA-treated Vacutainer tubes. Ficoll-Paque density-gradient centrifugation was used to isolate PBMCs, with at least 6.5 million per sample. Total RNA was extracted from PBMCs with Trizol reagent, with at least 6 micrograms obtained per sample. The percentages of naive CD45RAhigh/CD27high T cells were determined by flow cytometry on a PBMC aliquot from every donor.

This receptor was taken from a woman younger than 35 in good health. The source material was blood. The chain employs TRBV28 and TRBJ1-1, with a weak D call of TRBD1 (6 bases match). The CDR3 reads CASSSPFWDTLVAAFF. The nucleotide sequence is TGTGCCAGCAGTTCCCCCTTCTGGGACACCCTAGTTGCTGCTTTCTTT.